These 4 T cell receptor beta chains were sequenced from one sample in a study of beta chain bispecific antibodies for T cell cancers. Blood mononuclear cells were expanded for about three days using either OKT3 anti-CD3 antibody or CD3/CD28 beads. Study findings and constraints: Anti-TRBV12 exposure, compared with anti-CD19, reduced the TRBV12-3 proportion of TRBV signal by 98.9%. Most targeted TRBV signal came from the leukemia cell line cells, not normal T cells.

No antigen is known for these receptors. TCRdb re-called the 5' RACE reads through MiXCR, storing one row per CDR3 protein. Here the sample spans about 20,000 distinct CDR3 sequences, 2% to 2.5% being singletons. Sequenced material: healthy donor T cells cultured with leukemia cells, taken from a culture containing a bispecific antibody targeting TCR Vbeta12. The receptors originated from a human donor in good health. Some clones in this sample may be carry-over from other donors' samples.

The table lists this clonotype with many counts. The chain employs TRBV18 and TRBJ2-7; possibly TRBD1 for D (5 bases). Germline loops: CDR1 KGHSH, CDR2 LQKENI. The CDR3 consists of 13 residues. Trimming removed 6 bases from V and 6 bases from J, with 15 bases in between. CDR3 protein: CASSPGQWVEQYF. The CDR3 DNA is TGTGCCAGCTCCCCCGGACAATGGGTCGAGCAGTACTTC.

This clonotype has a count of ten or more. The chain combines TRBV20-1 with TRBJ2-1; 7 nucleotides align to TRBD2. This CDR3 has 11 amino acids. CDR1 is DFQATT, CDR2 SNEGSKA, per germline (reference sequence). Unmatched junction bases numbered 7, after V lost 7 bases and J lost 10 bases. The CDR3 region has the DNA TGCAGTGGGGAAGCGGGATGGGAGCAGTTCTTC. It encodes CSGEAGWEQFF.

This clonotype was recorded many times. This chain joins TRBV9 and TRBJ2-5, with D tentatively TRBD2 (7 bases). V lost 0 bases and J lost 5, with 11 bases in between. The CDR3 contains 14 residues. The germline CDR1 and CDR2 sequences are SGDLS and YYNGEE. Here the CDR3 DNA reads TGTGCCAGCAGCGTAGAAGGGGGGGAGGAGACCCAGTACTTC. Translating it yields CASSVEGGEETQYF.

This clonotype was observed at least ten times. V and J are TRBV14 and TRBJ2-1; D possibly corresponds to TRBD2 (6 bases). The CDR3 covers 14 residues. Germline lookup yields CDR1 SGHDN and CDR2 FVKESK. Deletions cut 4 bases from V and 6 bases from J, with 13 bases between. This CDR3 is CASSPTTRTNEQFF. In nucleotides, the CDR3 is TGTGCCAGCAGCCCGACGACTAGGACCAATGAGCAGTTCTTC. Filled out from reference TRBV14 and TRBJ2-1, the complete variable domain reads EAGVTQFPSHSVIEKGQTVTLRCDPISGHDNLYWYRRVMGKEIKFLLHFVKESKQDESGMPNNRFLAERTGGTYSTLKVQPAELEDSGVYFCASSPTTRTNEQFFGPGTRLTVL.